The 4 T cell receptor beta chains below all came from one sample that was sequenced in a study of sequential checkpoint blockade in melanoma. Described treatment: randomized to nivolumab then ipilimumab (arm A) or the reverse (arm B). Here immunoSEQ multiplex PCR was the method, and the copy in TCRdb shows in-frame clones only, minus some. The sample carries around 9,700 clones, roughly 50% recorded once. The source was CD8+ T cells sorted from blood (inferred from file names), collected from a patient given nivolumab and ipilimumab in sequence. The receptor source for this set is a human donor with melanoma.

CDR3 in amino acids: CASSSQGRPGQSPGGEKLFF. In DNA, the CDR3 is TGTGCCAGCAGCTCTCAAGGACGGCCGGGACAGTCTCCCGGTGGTGAAAAACTGTTTTTT. V and J are TRBV5-4 and TRBJ1-4, with TRBD1 matching 7 bases. J gave up 7 bases and V 3 bases, and 24 bases lay outside the gene matches. The length of the CDR3 is 20 residues. Per the germline V gene, CDR1 is SGHNT and CDR2 is YYREEE (reference sequence).

This sequence joins TRBV27 and TRBJ2-7; 11 nucleotides agree with TRBD1. CDR1 MNHEY and CDR2 SMNVEV come from the germline V gene (reference sequence). Trimming took 5 bases from V and 2 from J; bases not matched to a gene: 8. The CDR3 length is 16 residues. CDR3 protein: CASSPVPGQGAYEQYF. In nucleotides, the CDR3 is TGTGCCAGCAGTCCAGTACCGGGACAGGGGGCCTACGAGCAGTACTTC.

This chain joins TRBV9 and TRBJ2-1; 7 nucleotides agree with TRBD2. Germline V lookup: CDR1 SGDLS, CDR2 YYNGEE. The junction had 6 bases not matched to a gene; V was cut back by 3 bases and J by 6 bases. The CDR3 covers 14 residues. The CDR3 DNA reads TGTGCCAGCAGCGCAGAGACTAGCATCAATGAGCAGTTCTTC. It yields the protein CASSAETSINEQFF.

This sequence joins TRBV4-3 and TRBJ2-7; D unclear. Germline CDR1 LGHNA, CDR2 YSLEER. The V and J ends lost 0 bases and 4 bases respectively, with 7 bases between them. The CDR3 extends over 13 amino acids. In DNA form, the CDR3 reads TGCGCCAGCAGCCAAGATTCGAGATACGAGCAGTACTTC. Translating gives CASSQDSRYEQYF.